The clone carrying this T cell receptor beta chain appeared a few times. This sample is part of a study of spatial heterogeneity in lung cancer. Study details: Detected sequences consistently included more beta-chain ones than alpha-chain ones.

This sample's time point: sample taken at primary tumor resection. Whole RNA was taken from tumor, nontumor lung or frozen PBMC; it was then sequenced unsorted. The germline gives CDR1 DFQATT, CDR2 SNEGSKA (reference sequence). The CDR3 extends over 11 amino acids. Trimming left V 1 base short and J 7 bases short, with 4 bases between. TCRdb reprocessed the 5' RACE reads with MiXCR, giving one entry per CDR3 protein. The sample lists around 41,000 distinct CDR3 sequences; 6.8% were seen once. The source material was PBMCs, sampled at surgery. The chain links TRBV20-1 to TRBJ1-4, with unresolved D. This clonotype originated in a female donor with early-stage non-small cell lung cancer. As DNA, the CDR3 is TGCAGTGCTAGAGTGGGTGAAAAACTGTTTTTT. Amino acid sequence: CSARVGEKLFF.